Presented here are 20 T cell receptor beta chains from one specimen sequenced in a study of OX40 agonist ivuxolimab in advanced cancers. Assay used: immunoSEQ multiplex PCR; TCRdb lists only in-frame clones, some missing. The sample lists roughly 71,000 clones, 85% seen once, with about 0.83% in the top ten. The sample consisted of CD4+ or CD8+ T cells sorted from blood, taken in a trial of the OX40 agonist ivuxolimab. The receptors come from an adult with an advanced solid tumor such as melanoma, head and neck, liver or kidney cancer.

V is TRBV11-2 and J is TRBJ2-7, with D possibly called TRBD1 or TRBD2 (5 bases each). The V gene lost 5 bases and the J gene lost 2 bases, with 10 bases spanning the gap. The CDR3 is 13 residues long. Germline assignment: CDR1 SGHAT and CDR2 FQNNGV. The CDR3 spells CASSGTVTYEQYF. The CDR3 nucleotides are TGTGCCAGCAGCGGGACGGTGACCTACGAGCAGTACTTC.

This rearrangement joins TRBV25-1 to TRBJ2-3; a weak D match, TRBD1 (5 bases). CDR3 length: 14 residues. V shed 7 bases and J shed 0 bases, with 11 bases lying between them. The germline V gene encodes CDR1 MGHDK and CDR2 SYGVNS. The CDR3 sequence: CASTDSYSTDTQYF. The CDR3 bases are TGTGCCAGCACCGACAGCTACAGCACAGATACGCAGTATTTT.

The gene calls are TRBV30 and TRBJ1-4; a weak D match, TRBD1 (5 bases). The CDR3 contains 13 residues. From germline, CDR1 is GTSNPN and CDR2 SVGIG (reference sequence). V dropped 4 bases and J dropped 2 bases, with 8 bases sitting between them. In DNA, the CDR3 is TGTGCCTGGACATCAGGGACTAATGAAAAACTGTTTTTT. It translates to CAWTSGTNEKLFF.

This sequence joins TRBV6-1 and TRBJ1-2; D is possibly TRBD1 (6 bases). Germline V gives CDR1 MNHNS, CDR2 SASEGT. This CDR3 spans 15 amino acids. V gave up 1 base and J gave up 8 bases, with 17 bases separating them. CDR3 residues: CASSEVLQGPWGYTF. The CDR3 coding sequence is TGTGCCAGCAGTGAAGTCTTACAGGGCCCCTGGGGCTACACCTTC.

The DNA for the CDR3 is TGTGCCAGCAGTCCAGGCGGGGGAACTAATGAAAAACTGTTTTTT. This gives the protein CASSPGGGTNEKLFF. The V and J genes are TRBV6-1 and TRBJ1-4; TRBD1 is a possible D gene (5 bases). Trimming took 5 bases from V and 1 from J, leaving 11 bases between them. Germline loops: CDR1 MNHNS, CDR2 SASEGT. The CDR3 runs to 15 residues.

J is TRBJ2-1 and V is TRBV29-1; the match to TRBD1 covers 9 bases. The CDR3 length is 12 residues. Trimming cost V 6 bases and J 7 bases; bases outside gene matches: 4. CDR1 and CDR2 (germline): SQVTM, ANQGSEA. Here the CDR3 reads CSVQGAGNEQFF. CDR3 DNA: TGCAGCGTACAGGGGGCTGGGAATGAGCAGTTCTTC.

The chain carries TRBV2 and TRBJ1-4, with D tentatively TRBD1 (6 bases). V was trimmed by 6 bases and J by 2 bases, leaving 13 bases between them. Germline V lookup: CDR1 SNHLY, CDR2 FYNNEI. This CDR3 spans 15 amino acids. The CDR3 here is CASRVDRGTNEKLFF. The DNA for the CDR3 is TGTGCCAGCAGGGTGGACAGAGGGACTAATGAAAAACTGTTTTTT.

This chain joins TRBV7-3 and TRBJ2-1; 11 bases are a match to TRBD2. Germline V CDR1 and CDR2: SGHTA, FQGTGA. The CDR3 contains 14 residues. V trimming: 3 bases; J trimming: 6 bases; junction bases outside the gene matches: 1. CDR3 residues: CASSFSGRANEQFF. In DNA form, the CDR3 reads TGTGCCAGCAGCTTTAGCGGGAGGGCCAATGAGCAGTTCTTC.

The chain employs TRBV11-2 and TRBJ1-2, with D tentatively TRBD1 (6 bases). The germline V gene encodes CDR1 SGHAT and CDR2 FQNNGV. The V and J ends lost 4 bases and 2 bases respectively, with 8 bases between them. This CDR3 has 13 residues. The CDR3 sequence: CASSSDRNYGYTF. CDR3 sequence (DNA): TGTGCCAGCAGCTCCGACAGGAACTATGGCTACACCTTC.

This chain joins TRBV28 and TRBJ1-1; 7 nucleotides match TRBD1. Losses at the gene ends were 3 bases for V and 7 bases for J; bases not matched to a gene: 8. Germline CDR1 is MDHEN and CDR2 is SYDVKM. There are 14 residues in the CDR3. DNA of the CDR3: TGTGCCAGCAGTTTGCTACAGGGGTGGGATGAAGCTTTCTTT. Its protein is CASSLLQGWDEAFF.

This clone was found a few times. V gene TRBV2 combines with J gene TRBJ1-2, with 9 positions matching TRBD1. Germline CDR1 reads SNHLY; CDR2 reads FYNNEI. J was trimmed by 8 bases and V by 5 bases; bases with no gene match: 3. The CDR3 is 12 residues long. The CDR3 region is CASSWTGEGYTF. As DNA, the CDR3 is TGTGCCAGCAGTTGGACAGGGGAAGGCTACACCTTC.

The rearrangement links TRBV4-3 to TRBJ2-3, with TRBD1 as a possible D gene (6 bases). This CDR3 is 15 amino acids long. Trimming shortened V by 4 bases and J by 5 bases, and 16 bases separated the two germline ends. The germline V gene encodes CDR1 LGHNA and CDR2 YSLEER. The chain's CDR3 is CASSPNSGVGDTQYF. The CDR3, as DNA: TGCGCCAGCAGCCCTAACTCAGGGGTGGGAGATACGCAGTATTTT.

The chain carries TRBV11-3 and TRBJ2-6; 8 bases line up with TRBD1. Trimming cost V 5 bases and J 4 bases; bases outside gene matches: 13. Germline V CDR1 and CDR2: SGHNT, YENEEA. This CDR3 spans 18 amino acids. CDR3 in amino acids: CASSPNLQGATGANVLTF. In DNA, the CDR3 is TGTGCCAGCAGCCCTAATCTTCAGGGGGCGACAGGGGCCAACGTCCTGACTTTC.

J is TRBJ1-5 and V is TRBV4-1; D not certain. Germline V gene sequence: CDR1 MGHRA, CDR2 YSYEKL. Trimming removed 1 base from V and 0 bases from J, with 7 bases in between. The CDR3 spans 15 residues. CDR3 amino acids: CASSQGESSNQPQHF. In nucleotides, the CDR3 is TGCGCCAGCAGCCAAGGGGAGAGTAGCAATCAGCCCCAGCATTTT.

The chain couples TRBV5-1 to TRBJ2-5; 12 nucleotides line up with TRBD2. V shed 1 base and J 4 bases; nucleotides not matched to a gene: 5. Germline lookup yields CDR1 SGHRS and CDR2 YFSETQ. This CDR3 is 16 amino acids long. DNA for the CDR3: TGCGCCAGCAGCTTGTGGACTAGCGGGGAGGCAGAGACCCAGTACTTC. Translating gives CASSLWTSGEAETQYF.

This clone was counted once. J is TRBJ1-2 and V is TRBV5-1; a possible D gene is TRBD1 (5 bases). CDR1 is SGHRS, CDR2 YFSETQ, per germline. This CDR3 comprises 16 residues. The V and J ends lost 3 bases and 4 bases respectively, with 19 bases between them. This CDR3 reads CASSSGDVGSPYGYTF. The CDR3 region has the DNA TGCGCCAGCAGCTCGGGGGACGTCGGTAGTCCCTATGGCTACACCTTC.

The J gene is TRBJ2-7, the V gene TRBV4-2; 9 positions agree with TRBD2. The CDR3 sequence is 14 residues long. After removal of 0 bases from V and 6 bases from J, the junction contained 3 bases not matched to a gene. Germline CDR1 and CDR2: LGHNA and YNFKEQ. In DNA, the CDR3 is TGTGCCAGCAGCCAAGATTTAGCGGGAGTCGAGCAGTACTTC. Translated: CASSQDLAGVEQYF.

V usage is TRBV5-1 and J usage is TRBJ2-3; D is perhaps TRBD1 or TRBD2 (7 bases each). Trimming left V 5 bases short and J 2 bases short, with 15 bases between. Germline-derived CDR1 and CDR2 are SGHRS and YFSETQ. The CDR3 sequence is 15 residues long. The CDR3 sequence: CASRGGGGHTDTQYF. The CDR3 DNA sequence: TGCGCCAGCAGAGGGGGAGGGGGCCACACAGATACGCAGTATTTT.

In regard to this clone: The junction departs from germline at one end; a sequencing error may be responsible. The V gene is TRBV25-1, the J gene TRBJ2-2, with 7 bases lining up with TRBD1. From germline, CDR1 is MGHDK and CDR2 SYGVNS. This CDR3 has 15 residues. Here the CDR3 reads CASSEDRSRGRGAVF. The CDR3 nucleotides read TGTGCCAGCAGTGAGGACAGGTCCCGGGGCCGGGGAGCTGTTTTT.

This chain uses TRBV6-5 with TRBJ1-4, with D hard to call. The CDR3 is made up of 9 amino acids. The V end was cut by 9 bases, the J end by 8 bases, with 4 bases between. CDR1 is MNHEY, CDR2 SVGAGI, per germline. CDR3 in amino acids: CARREKLFF. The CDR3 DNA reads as TGTGCCAGAAGGGAAAAACTGTTTTTT.